These T cell receptor beta chains were read from a single sample in a study of blood T cells in healthy people across ages. TCRdb recomputed calls from the 5' RACE reads with MiXCR, one row per CDR3 protein. This table has more than 650,000 distinct CDR3 sequences, about 24% appearing once. The sample was blood. The origin of the receptors is a man aged 65-85 years in good health. Both conserved end residues are part of each CDR3. A D gene is named only where the DNA matches it firmly. A clone size is listed for some rows: how often the clone was seen (once, few, many), or a class if it is expanded.

CDR3 DNA | CDR3 protein | D gene | J gene | clone size | V gene
TGTGCCAGAACGACAGGTAGCACAGATACGCAGTATTTT | CARTTGSTDTQYF | - | TRBJ2-3 | few | TRBV2
TGCAGCGGGGGGGACAGGGAAGGAGATACGCAGTATTTT | CSGGDREGDTQYF | TRBD1 | TRBJ2-3 | - | TRBV29-1
TGCAGTGCTAGGCTGGGACAGGGGTTTCACGAGCAGTACTTC | CSARLGQGFHEQYF | TRBD1 | TRBJ2-7 | - | TRBV20-1
TGCAGTGCTAGAGTTGCAGCGGGGAACCAAGAGACCCAGTACTTC | CSARVAAGNQETQYF | TRBD2 | TRBJ2-5 | - | TRBV20-1
TGCAGTGCTCCGCAGTCATTCACAGGGGGCGGTAACTATGGCTACACCTTC | CSAPQSFTGGGNYGYTF | TRBD1 | TRBJ1-2 | - | TRBV20-1
TGTGCCACCAGCGGGGGACCTTACAGAGAGACCCAGTACTTC | CATSGGPYRETQYF | - | TRBJ2-5 | few | TRBV15
TGTGCCAGCAGTTTCAACAGGAATAGCAATCAGCCCCAGCATTTT | CASSFNRNSNQPQHF | - | TRBJ1-5 | few | TRBV12-3/TRBV12-4
TGTGCCAGCAGCCACCGGGGTCTGCAAACAAAGTTCAATGAGCAGTTCTTC | CASSHRGLQTKFNEQFF | - | TRBJ2-1 | few | TRBV3-1
TGCAGCCTTGGCGGTCTAGCGGGACCCACAGATACGCAGTATTTT | CSLGGLAGPTDTQYF | TRBD2 | TRBJ2-3 | few | TRBV29-1
TGTGCCACCAGTGGGCTCGCTAGGGAGACCCAGTACTTC | CATSGLARETQYF | - | TRBJ2-5 | many | TRBV24-1
TGTGCCAGCAGTAACTTATGGGGACAGTCCGGAAACACCATATATTTT | CASSNLWGQSGNTIYF | TRBD1 | TRBJ1-3 | - | TRBV6-5
TGTGCCAGCAGTTTAACGCGGACGGGAGAGGGTAATGAGCAGTTCTTC | CASSLTRTGEGNEQFF | - | TRBJ2-1 | - | TRBV7-3
TGTGCCAGCATCTTGGGGGTGAACACTGAAGCTTTCTTT | CASILGVNTEAFF | - | TRBJ1-1 | - | TRBV28
TGTGCCAGCAGTTTGCTGGGCAAGGGACATACGAACACTGAAGCTTTCTTT | CASSLLGKGHTNTEAFF | - | TRBJ1-1 | few | TRBV28
TGCAGTGCTACCCAAGTAAACTATGGCTACACCTTC | CSATQVNYGYTF | - | TRBJ1-2 | many | TRBV20-1
TGTGCCATCAGTGAGTCGAGGGACATGGTATATGGCTACACCTTC | CAISESRDMVYGYTF | - | TRBJ1-2 | few | TRBV10-3
TGCAGCGGTAGGGGACAATCCCAAGAGACCCAGTACTTC | CSGRGQSQETQYF | - | TRBJ2-5 | - | TRBV29-1
TGTGCCAGTGGGCCTAGCGGATACAATGAGCAGTTCTTC | CASGPSGYNEQFF | TRBD2 | TRBJ2-1 | - | TRBV12-3/TRBV12-4
TGCAGTGCGGGGGTGGGAAACTTTTACTACGAGCAGTACTTC | CSAGVGNFYYEQYF | - | TRBJ2-7 | - | TRBV20-1
TGTGCCAGCAGCTTGGCGAGCGGGGGGTGCACAGATACGCAGTATTTT | CASSLASGGCTDTQYF | TRBD2 | TRBJ2-3 | - | TRBV5-6
TGCAGTGCTGAAAACTTAGGGGACCAACCTCCGGACATTCAGTACTTC | CSAENLGDQPPDIQYF | - | TRBJ2-4 | many | TRBV20-1
TGTGCCAGCAACAGGAATGAAAAACTGTTTTTT | CASNRNEKLFF | - | TRBJ1-4 | - | TRBV25-1
TGTGCCAGCAGCGTAGGGGGGCGGGTCTCCTACAATGAGCAGTTCTTC | CASSVGGRVSYNEQFF | - | TRBJ2-1 | - | TRBV9
TGTGCCAGCAGCCTCCAGAGCGGGGGGGCGATTGTCACTCGGGAGCAGTTCTTC | CASSLQSGGAIVTREQFF | TRBD2 | TRBJ2-1 | few | TRBV7-2
TGCGCCAGCAGTGATATAAACCGGATGAACACTGAAGCTTTCTTT | CASSDINRMNTEAFF | - | TRBJ1-1 | few | TRBV10-2
TGTGCCAGCAGCTTAGCGGGACTAGCGGGCCCGAATGAGCAGTTCTTC | CASSLAGLAGPNEQFF | TRBD2 | TRBJ2-1 | few | TRBV7-2
TGTGCCAGCGTAGAGCGGGAGCACACAGATACGCACTATTTT | CASVEREHTDTHYF | TRBD2 | TRBJ2-3 | once | TRBV7-2